Listed below are T cell receptor beta chains from one sample, sequenced in a study of blood T cell repertoires in COVID-19. The data were produced by immunoSEQ multiplex PCR, yet TCRdb's version contains in-frame clones alone and is incomplete. The sample lists 490,000 or so clones; approximately 86% were seen once. Sequenced material: PBMCs or T cells enriched from blood (not recorded which). Receptors originate from a woman in her sixties who had recovered from COVID-19. Both conserved end residues are part of each CDR3. The D gene is left open where the match is weak. Clone size is not always given. Where it is, it says once, few, many or a class for expanded clones.

j_gene | abundance | d_gene | v_gene | CDR3aa | CDR3nt
TRBJ2-5 | NA | NA | TRBV29-1 | CSAEGGAETQYF | TGCAGCGCCGAAGGGGGGGCGGAGACCCAGTACTTC
TRBJ1-5 | once | NA | TRBV3-1/TRBV3-2 | CASSKHGTFSNQPQHF | TGTGCCAGCAGCAAACATGGGACATTTAGCAATCAGCCCCAGCATTTT
TRBJ2-2 | few | NA | TRBV3-1/TRBV3-2 | CASSQAGSAGELFF | TGTGCCAGCAGCCAAGCCGGGTCGGCCGGGGAGCTGTTTTTT
TRBJ1-2 | NA | NA | TRBV7-8 | CASSLAGGPFGYTF | TGTGCCAGCAGCTTAGCAGGGGGTCCTTTTGGCTACACCTTC
TRBJ2-7 | NA | TRBD2 | TRBV10-3 | CAMKAGPLSYEQYF | TGTGCCATGAAAGCGGGACCCCTCTCCTACGAGCAGTACTTC
TRBJ1-2 | NA | NA | TRBV6-5 | CASKGANYGYTF | TGTGCCAGCAAAGGAGCTAACTATGGCTACACCTTC
TRBJ1-3 | NA | TRBD1 | TRBV6-6 | CASFTQGGTLNTIYF | TGTGCCAGCTTTACCCAGGGGGGCACATTAAACACCATATATTTT
TRBJ2-2 | NA | TRBD2 | TRBV5-1 | CASSLLRTSGTGELFF | TGCGCCAGCAGCTTACTCCGGACTAGCGGCACCGGGGAGCTGTTTTTT
TRBJ2-7 | NA | TRBD2 | TRBV19 | CASSPIVGGSSTYEQYF | TGTGCCAGTAGTCCCATCGTGGGGGGGTCTTCGACTTACGAGCAGTACTTC
TRBJ1-2 | NA | TRBD1 | TRBV5-8 | CASSLTTGVYGYTF | TGTGCCAGCAGCTTGACCACAGGGGTCTATGGCTACACCTTC
TRBJ1-3 | NA | TRBD1 | TRBV5-1 | CASGVESGGSGNTIYF | TGCGCCAGCGGAGTTGAATCAGGGGGCTCTGGAAACACCATATATTTT
TRBJ1-3 | NA | NA | TRBV5-4 | CASSQTGYSGNTIYF | TGTGCCAGCAGCCAAACAGGATACTCTGGAAACACCATATATTTT
TRBJ1-5 | NA | TRBD1 | TRBV27 | CASRSGGAGNQPQHF | TGTGCCAGCAGATCAGGGGGCGCGGGCAATCAGCCCCAGCATTTT
TRBJ2-3 | NA | TRBD2 | TRBV7-2 | CASIGGGTLTDTQYF | TGTGCCAGCATCGGGGGGGGGACCCTCACAGATACGCAGTATTTT
TRBJ2-3 | NA | NA | TRBV5-1 | CASSLITGQLDTQYF | TGCGCCAGCAGCTTGATTACAGGGCAATTAGATACGCAGTATTTT
TRBJ2-5 | NA | TRBD1 | TRBV2 | CASGRDRVGETQYF | TGTGCCAGCGGCCGGGACAGGGTAGGAGAGACCCAGTACTTC
TRBJ1-2 | once | TRBD1 | TRBV19 | CASTLTGGGNGYTF | TGTGCCAGTACCCTGACAGGGGGAGGGAATGGCTACACCTTC
TRBJ1-1 | few | NA | TRBV7-9 | CASSIQGNTEAFF | TGTGCCAGCAGCATTCAGGGTAACACTGAAGCTTTCTTT
TRBJ2-2 | NA | NA | TRBV18 | CASSVGLNTGELFF | TGTGCCAGCTCTGTGGGACTGAACACCGGGGAGCTGTTTTTT